This is a list of T cell receptor beta chains from one sample in a study of PD-L1 blockade in urothelial cancer. Sequencing was performed with immunoSEQ multiplex PCR; in TCRdb, only in-frame clones are kept and a portion is missing. The sample lists 70,000 or so clones, 85% to 90% occurring once. The source was PBMCs, collected around atezolizumab (anti-PD-L1) treatment. The receptors were sampled from a man between 60 and 75 years old with urothelial cancer. Each CDR3 is given with its conserved first and last residue. D genes are given only for firm matches. Where a row states a size, it is once, few, many or the class of an expanded clone; other rows omit it.

d_gene	abundance	v_gene	j_gene	len	CDR3aa	CDR3nt
TRBD1	.	TRBV19	TRBJ1-5	16	CASSTATGLSNQPQHF	TGTGCCAGTAGTACCGCGACAGGGTTAAGCAATCAGCCCCAGCATTTT
.	.	TRBV5-1	TRBJ1-6	14	CASSLNRDNSPLHF	TGCGCCAGCAGCTTGAACAGGGATAATTCACCCCTCCACTTT
.	.	TRBV7-9	TRBJ1-3	15	CASSVGQNSGNTIYF	TGTGCCAGCAGCGTTGGACAGAACTCTGGAAACACCATATATTTT
TRBD1	.	TRBV2	TRBJ1-6	16	CASSAQGARANSPLHF	TGTGCCAGCAGTGCACAGGGGGCCAGGGCTAATTCACCCCTCCACTTT
TRBD2	.	TRBV7-3	TRBJ2-3	16	CASSLRPSGGVDTQYF	TGTGCCAGCAGCTTACGGCCTAGCGGGGGAGTAGATACGCAGTATTTT
TRBD1	.	TRBV5-8	TRBJ1-2	12	CASSDRGAGYTF	TGTGCCAGCAGCGACAGGGGAGCTGGCTACACCTTC
.	once	TRBV25-1	TRBJ1-2	14	CASSESAGDYGYTF	TGTGCCAGCAGTGAATCGGCAGGGGACTATGGCTACACCTTC
.	.	TRBV7-2	TRBJ1-2	15	CASSLVFDRNYGYTF	TGTGCCAGCAGCTTAGTGTTCGACAGGAACTATGGCTACACCTTC
.	.	TRBV28	TRBJ1-2	14	CASSPPWGPYGYTF	TGTGCCAGCAGTCCCCCCTGGGGGCCCTATGGCTACACCTTC
.	.	TRBV7-2	TRBJ2-1	13	CASSTWRPNEQFF	TGTGCCAGCAGCACCTGGAGACCCAATGAGCAGTTCTTC
.	.	TRBV5-5	TRBJ1-1	14	CASSWGGAGTEAFF	TGTGCCAGCAGCTGGGGGGGGGCCGGGACTGAAGCTTTCTTT
.	once	TRBV5-4	TRBJ2-5	15	CASSLPGTAFGTQYF	TGTGCCAGCAGCTTGCCCGGGACTGCGTTTGGGACCCAGTACTTC
.	.	TRBV12-1	TRBJ1-3	12	CATRGQGNTIYF	TGTGCCACAAGGGGGCAAGGAAACACCATATATTTT
TRBD1	.	TRBV7-3	TRBJ2-1	14	CASSLTGQGHEQFF	TGTGCCAGCAGCTTAACGGGACAGGGCCATGAGCAGTTCTTC
.	.	TRBV9	TRBJ2-3	15	CASSVEASRTDTQYF	TGTGCCAGCAGCGTAGAAGCTTCTCGCACAGATACGCAGTATTTT
TRBD1	once	TRBV19	TRBJ2-1	17	CASSRGQGSQLRDEQFF	TGTGCCAGTAGTAGGGGACAGGGTTCCCAGCTGAGGGATGAGCAGTTCTTC
.	.	TRBV7-9	TRBJ2-7	13	CAIPRAGGYEQYF	TGTGCCATCCCGCGTGCAGGAGGCTACGAGCAGTACTTC
.	.	TRBV25-1	TRBJ1-4	17	CASSGGWTDQTNEKLFF	TGTGCCAGCAGTGGGGGGTGGACAGATCAGACTAATGAAAAACTGTTTTTT
TRBD1	.	TRBV28	TRBJ1-2	16	CASSRSRQGVGNGYTF	TGTGCCAGCAGTCGCTCTCGACAGGGGGTTGGGAATGGCTACACCTTC
.	.	TRBV12-1	TRBJ1-1	15	CASSYGGQGKTEAFF	TGTGCCAGCAGCTATGGGGGACAGGGGAAAACTGAAGCTTTCTTT
TRBD1	.	TRBV2	TRBJ2-5	14	CASSADRDQETQYF	TGTGCCAGCAGCGCGGACAGGGACCAAGAGACCCAGTACTTC
TRBD1	.	TRBV6-5	TRBJ2-3	12	CASRDRADTQYF	TGTGCCAGCAGAGACAGGGCAGATACGCAGTATTTT
.	.	TRBV5-6	TRBJ1-5	13	CASSSFGGQPQHF	TGTGCCAGCAGCTCTTTCGGGGGTCAGCCCCAGCATTTT
.	.	TRBV28	TRBJ2-7	13	CASSRGRRNEQYF	TGTGCCAGCAGCAGGGGTAGGAGGAACGAGCAGTACTTC
.	once	TRBV10-1	TRBJ1-3	15	CASSDLVGPGNTIYF	TGCGCCAGCAGTGACTTGGTGGGGCCTGGAAACACCATATATTTT
.	.	TRBV5-7	TRBJ2-7	15	CASSLRDIGSYEQYF	TGTGCCAGCAGCTTGAGGGACATCGGCTCCTACGAGCAGTACTTC
.	.	TRBV7-2	TRBJ1-4	14	CASSSGDTNEKLFF	TGTGCCAGCAGCTCAGGGGACACCAATGAAAAACTGTTTTTT
TRBD1	.	TRBV18	TRBJ1-1	13	CASSTSGGLEAFF	TGTGCCAGCTCAACTTCAGGGGGTCTTGAAGCTTTCTTT
TRBD2	.	TRBV18	TRBJ2-1	17	CASSPMGLAGFYNEQFF	TGTGCCAGCTCACCAATGGGACTAGCGGGCTTCTACAATGAGCAGTTCTTC
TRBD1	.	TRBV5-1	TRBJ1-4	14	CASSSGGRFEKLFF	TGCGCCAGCAGCTCAGGGGGCAGATTCGAAAAACTGTTTTTT
TRBD2	once	TRBV28	TRBJ2-3	14	CASSPGGATDTQYF	TGTGCCAGCAGTCCGGGGGGTGCCACAGATACGCAGTATTTT
.	.	TRBV29-1	TRBJ1-3	13	CSVRPGAGNTIYF	TGCAGCGTGAGGCCGGGGGCTGGAAACACCATATATTTT
.	.	TRBV10-1	TRBJ2-2	14	CASSVNRDTGELFF	TGCGCCAGCAGTGTCAACAGGGACACCGGGGAGCTGTTTTTT
.	.	TRBV18	TRBJ1-2	13	CASSPGQTYGYTF	TGTGCCAGCTCTCCCGGACAGACCTATGGCTACACCTTC
.	once	TRBV6-5	TRBJ2-7	14	CASKIAAGPYEQYF	TGTGCCAGCAAAATAGCGGCGGGACCCTACGAGCAGTACTTC
.	.	TRBV7-2	TRBJ2-5	14	CASSLGGNQETQYF	TGTGCCAGCAGCTTAGGTGGCAACCAAGAGACCCAGTACTTC
TRBD1	.	TRBV30	TRBJ2-3	15	CAWSVTGGLTDTQYF	TGTGCCTGGAGTGTCACAGGGGGACTCACAGATACGCAGTATTTT
.	.	TRBV15	TRBJ2-7	12	CATSGTFYEQYF	TGTGCCACCAGCGGGACTTTCTACGAGCAGTACTTC
.	.	TRBV7-9	TRBJ1-4	14	CASSNDGTGGKLFF	TGTGCCAGCAGCAATGACGGAACCGGGGGAAAACTGTTTTTT
TRBD2	.	TRBV9	TRBJ2-1	17	CASSVEWRGGPGNEQFF	TGTGCCAGCAGCGTAGAATGGCGGGGAGGGCCTGGCAATGAGCAGTTCTTC
.	.	TRBV9	TRBJ2-7	14	CASSGAGYRSEQYF	TGTGCCAGCAGCGGAGCGGGTTATAGGTCGGAGCAGTACTTC
TRBD1	.	TRBV5-6	TRBJ1-2	13	CASKQGALYGYTF	TGTGCCAGCAAACAGGGGGCCCTCTATGGCTACACCTTC
TRBD1	.	TRBV9	TRBJ2-5	14	CASSPGTGGETQYF	TGTGCCAGCAGCCCAGGGACAGGGGGAGAGACCCAGTACTTC
.	.	TRBV5-1	TRBJ1-5	14	CASSQGTSNQPQHF	TGCGCCAGCAGTCAGGGGACGAGCAATCAGCCCCAGCATTTT
TRBD1	.	TRBV2	TRBJ1-6	15	CASKPGQDYNSPLHF	TGTGCCAGCAAACCGGGACAGGACTATAATTCACCCCTCCACTTT
TRBD2	.	TRBV29-1	TRBJ2-2	14	CSGGLAGVTGELFF	TGCAGCGGTGGACTAGCGGGAGTCACCGGGGAGCTGTTTTTT
.	.	TRBV5-1	TRBJ1-1	15	CASRADSLGNTEAFF	TGCGCCAGCAGGGCGGACAGTCTGGGGAACACTGAAGCTTTCTTT
.	.	TRBV5-1	TRBJ2-7	16	CASSLQGPTSSYEQYF	TGCGCCAGCAGCTTGCAGGGGCCCACGAGCTCCTACGAGCAGTACTTC
.	.	TRBV7-2	TRBJ1-1	11	CASSRNTEAFF	TGTGCCAGCAGCCGGAACACTGAAGCTTTCTTT
TRBD1	.	TRBV4-2	TRBJ1-2	15	CASSQEGTGSYGYTF	TGTGCCAGCAGCCAAGAAGGGACAGGGTCCTATGGCTACACCTTC
TRBD1	.	TRBV10-3	TRBJ1-3	16	CAISQDRSSSGNTIYF	TGTGCCATCAGTCAGGACAGGTCGAGCTCTGGAAACACCATATATTTT